A selection of T cell receptor beta chains follows, all from one sample in a study of regulatory T cells in long-lasting Graves disease. TCRdb passed the multiplex PCR reads through MiXCR, listing each CDR3 protein once. The table has 390,000 or so distinct CDR3 sequences, 20% to 25% seen once; the top ten hold around a quarter. The sample was peripheral blood mononuclear cells (PBMCs), taken when the disease was refractory, from a patient treated with antithyroid drugs. The receptors here all came from a woman aged 40-49 years with Graves disease. Each CDR3 is given with its conserved first and last residue. The D gene is left open where the match is weak. Some rows have no size entry. The others give once, few or many, or a class for an expanded clone.

d_call | j_call | v_call | clone_size | cdr3_aa | cdr3_nt
. | TRBJ1-2 | TRBV19 | few | CASKSQVLRDGYTF | TGTGCCAGTAAGTCCCAGGTCCTGAGGGATGGCTACACCTTC
. | TRBJ2-1 | TRBV28 | . | CASSMPELARSYNEQFF | TGTGCCAGCAGTATGCCTGAACTAGCCCGCTCCTACAATGAGCAGTTCTTC
. | TRBJ2-5 | TRBV28 | many | CASSLSPSSDFSGTQYF | TGTGCCAGCAGTTTATCCCCGTCTTCGGACTTCTCGGGGACCCAGTACTTC
. | TRBJ1-1 | TRBV4-1 | few | CASSQVDSGVAFF | TGCGCCAGCAGCCAGGTCGACTCCGGTGTAGCTTTCTTT
TRBD2 | TRBJ2-4 | TRBV20-1 | many | CSGAGLAGGGAKNIQYF | TGCAGTGGGGCGGGACTAGCGGGAGGGGGAGCCAAAAACATTCAGTACTTC
. | TRBJ2-7 | TRBV6-1 | . | CASSYRIARHEQYF | TGTGCCAGCAGTTATCGGATAGCACGGCACGAGCAGTACTTC
. | TRBJ1-6 | TRBV20-1 | many | CSASHREDSPLHF | TGCAGTGCTAGCCACAGGGAGGATTCACCCCTCCACTTT
TRBD1 | TRBJ1-2 | TRBV3-1 | few | CASSQGDRGFYGYTF | TGTGCCAGCAGCCAAGGGGACAGAGGTTTCTATGGCTACACCTTC
. | TRBJ1-1 | TRBV9 | . | CASSVGYFGTHNTEAFF | TGTGCCAGCAGCGTAGGGTATTTTGGGACACACAACACTGAAGCTTTCTTT
TRBD2 | TRBJ2-5 | TRBV12-3/TRBV12-4 | many | CASTGGLGEGQETQYF | TGTGCCAGCACCGGGGGATTGGGGGAGGGACAAGAGACCCAGTACTTC
. | TRBJ2-2 | TRBV2 | many | CASSWGEDGELFF | TGTGCCAGCAGTTGGGGGGAGGACGGGGAGCTGTTTTTT
TRBD2 | TRBJ2-7 | TRBV28 | many | CASSHPTSGEKQYF | TGTGCCAGCAGTCACCCGACTAGCGGCGAAAAGCAGTACTTC
. | TRBJ1-4 | TRBV2 | many | CASSELGTGIDEKLFF | TGTGCCAGCAGTGAACTCGGTACAGGGATCGATGAAAAACTGTTTTTT
TRBD1 | TRBJ1-1 | TRBV30 | . | CAYGPPIQGPRAFF | TGTGCCTACGGACCCCCTATACAGGGGCCCAGGGCTTTCTTT
TRBD2 | TRBJ2-7 | TRBV7-8 | many | CASSPTTSGRYEQYF | TGTGCCAGCAGCCCGACGACTAGCGGGAGATACGAGCAGTACTTC
. | TRBJ2-4 | TRBV5-1 | . | CASSLQGPAKNIQYF | TGCGCCAGCAGCTTGCAAGGGCCAGCCAAAAACATTCAGTACTTC
TRBD1 | TRBJ1-1 | TRBV29-1 | many | CSVAQGITEAFF | TGCAGCGTAGCACAGGGGATCACTGAAGCTTTCTTT
. | TRBJ2-7 | TRBV7-3 | many | CASSRGAGYEQYF | TGTGCCAGCAGCCGTGGAGCCGGATACGAGCAGTACTTC
. | TRBJ2-5 | TRBV6-5 | many | CASSYSTFSGHREETQYF | TGTGCCAGCAGTTACTCGACCTTTTCCGGACACCGGGAGGAGACCCAGTACTTC
TRBD2 | TRBJ2-7 | TRBV7-6 | few | CASSPQRGNDEQYF | TGTGCCAGCAGCCCCCAGCGGGGGAACGACGAGCAGTACTTC